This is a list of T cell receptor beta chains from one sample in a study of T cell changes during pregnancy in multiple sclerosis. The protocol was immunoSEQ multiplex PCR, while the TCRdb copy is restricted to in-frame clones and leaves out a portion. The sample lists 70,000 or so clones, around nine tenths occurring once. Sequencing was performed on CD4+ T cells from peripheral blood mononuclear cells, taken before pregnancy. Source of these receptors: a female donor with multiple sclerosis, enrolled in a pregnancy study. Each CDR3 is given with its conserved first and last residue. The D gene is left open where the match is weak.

CDR3: CASSGAHMNTEAFF; J: TRBJ1-1; V: TRBV9; D: NA
CDR3: CASSLIRSSVSSTEAFF; J: TRBJ1-1; V: TRBV7-8; D: NA
CDR3: CASRHGTSGSLREETQYF; J: TRBJ2-5; V: TRBV5-1; D: TRBD2
CDR3: CASSRQAAQPQHF; J: TRBJ1-5; V: TRBV7-2; D: NA
CDR3: CASSFRTGLQETQYF; J: TRBJ2-5; V: TRBV6-1; D: TRBD1
CDR3: CASSRESYNEQFF; J: TRBJ2-1; V: TRBV6-5; D: NA
CDR3: CASSLSYYGYTF; J: TRBJ1-2; V: TRBV7-2; D: NA
CDR3: CAISEPATPNSPLHF; J: TRBJ1-6; V: TRBV10-3; D: NA
CDR3: CATGGQGRSYNEQFF; J: TRBJ2-1; V: TRBV6-1; D: TRBD1
CDR3: CASSVGPRGEQYF; J: TRBJ2-7; V: TRBV9; D: NA
CDR3: CASSYLGGGGEQYF; J: TRBJ2-7; V: TRBV6-5; D: NA
CDR3: CASSFRGQYTEAFF; J: TRBJ1-1; V: TRBV5-1; D: TRBD1
CDR3: CASNPRGGTGELFF; J: TRBJ2-2; V: TRBV2; D: NA
CDR3: CASSLRTGDVEQYF; J: TRBJ2-7; V: TRBV7-6; D: TRBD1
CDR3: CASSYSIGGGNTIYF; J: TRBJ1-3; V: TRBV6-6; D: NA
CDR3: CAISGSSYEQYF; J: TRBJ2-7; V: TRBV10-3; D: TRBD2
CDR3: CASRRDYGYTF; J: TRBJ1-2; V: TRBV5-5; D: NA
CDR3: CASTAGQGSYEQYF; J: TRBJ2-7; V: TRBV7-9; D: NA
CDR3: CASSSQGGGEYGYTF; J: TRBJ1-2; V: TRBV28; D: TRBD1
CDR3: CASSPSLTGEAFF; J: TRBJ1-1; V: TRBV7-3; D: NA
CDR3: CASSPRNGGLTEAFF; J: TRBJ1-1; V: TRBV7-2; D: NA
CDR3: CASGDRVRTNEKLFF; J: TRBJ1-4; V: TRBV19; D: TRBD1
CDR3: CASSPPGVNTGELFF; J: TRBJ2-2; V: TRBV7-3; D: NA